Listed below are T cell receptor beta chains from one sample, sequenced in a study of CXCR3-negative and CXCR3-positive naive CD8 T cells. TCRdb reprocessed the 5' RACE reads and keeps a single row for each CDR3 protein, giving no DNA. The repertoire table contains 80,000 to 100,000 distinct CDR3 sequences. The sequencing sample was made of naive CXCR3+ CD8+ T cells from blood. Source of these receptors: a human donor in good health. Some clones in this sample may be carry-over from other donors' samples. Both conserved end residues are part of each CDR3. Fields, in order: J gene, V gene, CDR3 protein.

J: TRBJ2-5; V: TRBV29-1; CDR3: CSVEERTGKETQYF
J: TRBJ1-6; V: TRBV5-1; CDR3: CASSLEIDGDSPLHF
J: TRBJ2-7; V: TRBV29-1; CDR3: CSVGTGDSYEQYF
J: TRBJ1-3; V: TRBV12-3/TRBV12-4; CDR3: CASSFVRIGNTIYF
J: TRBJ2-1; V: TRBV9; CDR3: CASSSRGTGGHNEQFF
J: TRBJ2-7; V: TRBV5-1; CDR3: CASSLSLRDLTYEQYF
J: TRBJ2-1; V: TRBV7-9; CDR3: CASSLPESSYNEQFF
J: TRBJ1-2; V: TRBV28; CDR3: CASSSGPGGYTF
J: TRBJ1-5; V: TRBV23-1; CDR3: CAISQSGLGSNQPQHF
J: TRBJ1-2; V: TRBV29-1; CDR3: CSVDGGLYGYTF
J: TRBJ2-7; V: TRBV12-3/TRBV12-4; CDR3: CASSLGGHSYEQYF
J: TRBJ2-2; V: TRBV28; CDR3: CASSSSSGGAQHTGELFF
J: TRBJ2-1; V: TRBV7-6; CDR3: CASSKGPRDGYNEQFF
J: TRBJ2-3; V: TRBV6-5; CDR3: CASSSRVGTTDTQYF
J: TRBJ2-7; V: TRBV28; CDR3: CASSSMSETGSHEQYF
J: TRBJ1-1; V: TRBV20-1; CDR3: CSARGGPGDTEAFF
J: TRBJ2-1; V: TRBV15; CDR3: CATSGKGWYEQFF
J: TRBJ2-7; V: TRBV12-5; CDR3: CASGSFPTSFCSYEQYF
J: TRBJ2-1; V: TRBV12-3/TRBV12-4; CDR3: CASGLWGRGYNEQFF
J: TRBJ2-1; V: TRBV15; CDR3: CATTDLGYEQFF
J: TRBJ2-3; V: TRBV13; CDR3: CASSPRRTGSADTQYF
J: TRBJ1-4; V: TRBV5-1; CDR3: CASSLSGKSEKLFF
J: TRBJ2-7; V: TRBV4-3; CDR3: CASSQEGWEQQYF
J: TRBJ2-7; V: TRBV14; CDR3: CASSQAWRFYEQYF
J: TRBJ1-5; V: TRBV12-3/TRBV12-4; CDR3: CASSLGGSGYMGNQPQHF
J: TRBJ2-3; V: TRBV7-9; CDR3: CASSIEGDTQYF
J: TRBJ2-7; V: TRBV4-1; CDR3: CASSIRDSSYEQYF
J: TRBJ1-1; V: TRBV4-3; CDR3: CASSQVASMEGTEAFF
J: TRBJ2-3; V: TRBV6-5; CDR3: CASSYSIGTSTDTQYF